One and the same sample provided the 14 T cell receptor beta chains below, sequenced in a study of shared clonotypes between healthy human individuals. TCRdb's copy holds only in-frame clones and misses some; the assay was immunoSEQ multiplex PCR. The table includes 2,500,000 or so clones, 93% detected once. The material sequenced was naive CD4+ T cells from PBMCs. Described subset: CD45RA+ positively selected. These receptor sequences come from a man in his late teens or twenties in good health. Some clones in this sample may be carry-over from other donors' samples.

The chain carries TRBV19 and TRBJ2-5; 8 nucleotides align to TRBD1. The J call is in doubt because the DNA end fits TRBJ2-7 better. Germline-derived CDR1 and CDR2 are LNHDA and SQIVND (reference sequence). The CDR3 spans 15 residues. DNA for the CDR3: TGTGCCAGTAGTCCTGGGACAGGAATGTCCTACGAGCAGTACTTC. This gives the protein CASSPGTGMSYEQYF.

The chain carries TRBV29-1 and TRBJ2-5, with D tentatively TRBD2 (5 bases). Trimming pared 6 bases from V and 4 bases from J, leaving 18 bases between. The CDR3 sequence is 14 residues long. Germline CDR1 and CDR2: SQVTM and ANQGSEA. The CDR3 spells CSVRPPGGGETQYF. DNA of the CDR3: TGCAGCGTGCGCCCCCCAGGAGGAGGAGAGACCCAGTACTTC.

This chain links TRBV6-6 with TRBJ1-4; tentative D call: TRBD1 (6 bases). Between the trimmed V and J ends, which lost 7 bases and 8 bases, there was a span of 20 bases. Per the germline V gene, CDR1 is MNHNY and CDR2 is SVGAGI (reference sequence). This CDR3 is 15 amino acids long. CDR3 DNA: TGTGCCAGCACCTTGTACAGGGAGGTGGGGGAAAAACTGTTTTTT. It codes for CASTLYREVGEKLFF.

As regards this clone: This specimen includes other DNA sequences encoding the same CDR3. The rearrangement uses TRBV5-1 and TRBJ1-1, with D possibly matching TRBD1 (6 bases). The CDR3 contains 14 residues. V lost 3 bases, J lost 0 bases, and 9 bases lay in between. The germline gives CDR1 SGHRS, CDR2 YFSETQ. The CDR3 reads CASSSGTMNTEAFF. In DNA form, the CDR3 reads TGCGCCAGCAGCTCCGGGACAATGAACACTGAAGCTTTCTTT.

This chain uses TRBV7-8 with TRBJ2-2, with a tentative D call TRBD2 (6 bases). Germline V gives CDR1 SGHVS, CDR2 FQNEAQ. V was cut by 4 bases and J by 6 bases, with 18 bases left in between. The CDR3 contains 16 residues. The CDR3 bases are TGTGCCAGCAGCTCGAGCGTGCGGGGTTCGGCCGGGGAGCTGTTTTTT. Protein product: CASSSSVRGSAGELFF. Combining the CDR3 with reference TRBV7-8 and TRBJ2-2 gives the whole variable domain GAGVSQSPRYKVAKRGQDVALRCDPISGHVSLFWYQQALGQGPEFLTYFQNEAQLDKSGLPSDRFFAERPEGSVSTLKIQRTQQEDSAVYLCASSSSVRGSAGELFFGEGSRLTVL.

CDR3 DNA: TGTGCCAGCAGCCAAGATAGTAGCGCCTACACAGATACGCAGTATTTT. Amino acids: CASSQDSSAYTDTQYF. This chain links TRBV4-2 with TRBJ2-3; D is possibly TRBD2 (5 bases). This CDR3 is built from 16 residues. The germline V gene has CDR1 LGHNA and CDR2 YNFKEQ. V was shortened by 0 bases and J by 2 bases, with 12 bases between the two germline ends.

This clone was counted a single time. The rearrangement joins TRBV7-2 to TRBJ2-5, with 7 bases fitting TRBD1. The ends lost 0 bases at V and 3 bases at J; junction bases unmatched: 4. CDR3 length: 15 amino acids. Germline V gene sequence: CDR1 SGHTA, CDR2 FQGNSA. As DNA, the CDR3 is TGTGCCAGCAGCTTAGCGGTGACAGGGAAAGAGACCCAGTACTTC. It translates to CASSLAVTGKETQYF.

As DNA, the CDR3 is TGTGCCAGCAGCACGCGGGACAGGGGTACAGATACGCAGTATTTT. The encoded protein is CASSTRDRGTDTQYF. The chain is built from TRBV5-5 and TRBJ2-3, with 10 bases aligning to TRBD1. The CDR3 has 15 amino acids. The junction had 5 bases not matched to a gene; V was cut back by 4 bases and J by 3 bases. Germline assignment: CDR1 SGHKS and CDR2 YYEKEE (reference sequence).

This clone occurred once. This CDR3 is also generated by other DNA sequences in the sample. The CDR3 loop reads CASSLEGGYYGYTF. The CDR3 region has the DNA TGCGCCAGCAGCTTGGAAGGCGGATACTATGGCTACACCTTC. The chain couples TRBV5-1 to TRBJ1-2; D unclear. Looked up from germline, CDR1 is SGHRS and CDR2 is YFSETQ. CDR3 length: 14 amino acids. Trimming shortened V by 0 bases and J by 3 bases, and 9 bases separated the two germline ends.

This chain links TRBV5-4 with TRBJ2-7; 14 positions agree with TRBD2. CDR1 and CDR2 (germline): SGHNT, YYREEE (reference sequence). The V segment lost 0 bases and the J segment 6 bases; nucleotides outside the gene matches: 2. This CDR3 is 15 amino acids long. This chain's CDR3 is CASSLGLAGGSEQYF. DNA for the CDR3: TGTGCCAGCAGCTTGGGACTAGCGGGAGGGAGCGAGCAGTACTTC.

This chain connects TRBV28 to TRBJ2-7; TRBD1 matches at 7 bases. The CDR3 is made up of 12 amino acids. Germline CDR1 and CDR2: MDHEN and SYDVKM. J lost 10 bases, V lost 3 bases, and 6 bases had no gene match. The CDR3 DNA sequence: TGTGCCAGCAGTTTGTGGACAGGCGGCCAGTACTTC. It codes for CASSLWTGGQYF.

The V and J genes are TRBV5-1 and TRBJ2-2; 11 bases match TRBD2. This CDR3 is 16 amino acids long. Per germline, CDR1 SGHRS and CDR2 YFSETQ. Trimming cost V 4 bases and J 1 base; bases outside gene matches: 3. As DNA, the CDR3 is TGCGCCAGCAGCCCTAGCGGGAGGAAGAACACCGGGGAGCTGTTTTTT. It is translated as CASSPSGRKNTGELFF.

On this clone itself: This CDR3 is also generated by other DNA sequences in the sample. CDR3 in DNA: TGCGCCAGCAGCTCAGGACAGGGGGGACAAGAGACCCAGTACTTC. Protein product: CASSSGQGGQETQYF. V and J are TRBV5-1 and TRBJ2-5; 10 nucleotides match TRBD1. V was clipped by 3 bases and J by 2 bases; unmatched bases: 4. The CDR3 extends over 15 amino acids. CDR1 is SGHRS and CDR2 is YFSETQ in the germline V gene.

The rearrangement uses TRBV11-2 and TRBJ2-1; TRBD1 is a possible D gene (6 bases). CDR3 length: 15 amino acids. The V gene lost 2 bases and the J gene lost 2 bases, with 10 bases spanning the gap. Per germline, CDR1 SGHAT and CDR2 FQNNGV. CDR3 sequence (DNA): TGTGCCAGCAGCTTAAGCCAGGGGACCTACAATGAGCAGTTCTTC. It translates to CASSLSQGTYNEQFF.